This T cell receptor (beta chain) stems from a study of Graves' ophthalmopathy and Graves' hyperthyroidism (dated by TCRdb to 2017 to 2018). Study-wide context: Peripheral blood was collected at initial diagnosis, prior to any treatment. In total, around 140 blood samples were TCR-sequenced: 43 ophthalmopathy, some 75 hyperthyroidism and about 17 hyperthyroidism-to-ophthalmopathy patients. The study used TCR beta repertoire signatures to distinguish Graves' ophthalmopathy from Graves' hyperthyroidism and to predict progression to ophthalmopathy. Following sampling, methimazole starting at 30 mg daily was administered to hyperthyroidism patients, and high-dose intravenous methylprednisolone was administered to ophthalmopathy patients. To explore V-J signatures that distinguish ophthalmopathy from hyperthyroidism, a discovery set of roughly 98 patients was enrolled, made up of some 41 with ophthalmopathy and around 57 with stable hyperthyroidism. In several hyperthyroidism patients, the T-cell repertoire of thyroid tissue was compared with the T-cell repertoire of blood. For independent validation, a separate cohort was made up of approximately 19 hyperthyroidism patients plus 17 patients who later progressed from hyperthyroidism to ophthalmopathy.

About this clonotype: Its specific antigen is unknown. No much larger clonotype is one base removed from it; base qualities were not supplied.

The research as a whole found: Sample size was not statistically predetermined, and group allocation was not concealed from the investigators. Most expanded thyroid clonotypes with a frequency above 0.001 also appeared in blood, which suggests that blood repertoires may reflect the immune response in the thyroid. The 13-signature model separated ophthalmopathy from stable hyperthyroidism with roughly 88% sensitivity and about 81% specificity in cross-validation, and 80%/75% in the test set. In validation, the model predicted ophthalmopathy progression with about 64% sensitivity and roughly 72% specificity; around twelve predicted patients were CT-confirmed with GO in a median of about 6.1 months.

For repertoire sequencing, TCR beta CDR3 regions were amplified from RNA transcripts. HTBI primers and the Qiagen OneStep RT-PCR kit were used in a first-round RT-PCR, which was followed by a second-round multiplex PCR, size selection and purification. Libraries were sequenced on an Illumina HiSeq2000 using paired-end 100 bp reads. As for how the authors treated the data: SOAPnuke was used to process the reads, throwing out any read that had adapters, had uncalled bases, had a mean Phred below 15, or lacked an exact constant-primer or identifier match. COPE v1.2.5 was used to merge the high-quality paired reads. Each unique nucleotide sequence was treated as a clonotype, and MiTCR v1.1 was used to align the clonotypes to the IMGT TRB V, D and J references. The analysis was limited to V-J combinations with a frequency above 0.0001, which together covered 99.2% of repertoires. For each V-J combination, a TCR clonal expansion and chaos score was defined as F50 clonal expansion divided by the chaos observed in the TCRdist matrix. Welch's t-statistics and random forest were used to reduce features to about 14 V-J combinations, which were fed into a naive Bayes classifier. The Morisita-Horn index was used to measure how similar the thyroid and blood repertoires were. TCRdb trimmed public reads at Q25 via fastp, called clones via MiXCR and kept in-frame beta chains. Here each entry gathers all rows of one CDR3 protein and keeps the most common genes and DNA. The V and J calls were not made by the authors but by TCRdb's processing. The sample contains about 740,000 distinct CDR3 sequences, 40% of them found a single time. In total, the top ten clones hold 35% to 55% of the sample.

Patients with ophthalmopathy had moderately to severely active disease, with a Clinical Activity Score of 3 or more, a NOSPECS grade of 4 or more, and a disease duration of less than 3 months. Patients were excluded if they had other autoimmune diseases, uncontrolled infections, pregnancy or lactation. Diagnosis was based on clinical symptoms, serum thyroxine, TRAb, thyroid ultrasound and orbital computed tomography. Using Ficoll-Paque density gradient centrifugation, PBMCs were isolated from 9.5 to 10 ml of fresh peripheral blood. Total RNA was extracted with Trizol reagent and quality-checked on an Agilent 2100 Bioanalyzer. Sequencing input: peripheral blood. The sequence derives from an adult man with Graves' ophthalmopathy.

The CDR3 protein is CATSDLGTGGFNEQFF. In nucleotides, the sequence is TGTGCCACCAGTGATTTGGGCACAGGGGGTTTCAATGAGCAGTTCTTC. This receptor chain uses TRBV24-1 and TRBJ2-7; 8 bases in between match TRBD1. Gene TRBJ2-1 matches the end of the DNA better, so the J call may be wrong. According to the germline V gene, CDR1 reads KGHDR and CDR2 reads SFDVKD. The CDR3 has 16 amino acids, counting the end cysteine and phenylalanine. Of the read, only the CDR3 DNA is kept; its 48 bases are in frame from base 1.